This T cell receptor beta chain appears in the sequencing data of a study of blood T cell repertoires in COVID-19 (dated by TCRdb to between 2020 and 2021). The study in broad terms: Samples covering the acute and convalescent phases of COVID-19 were provided by collaborators in the United States, Italy and Spain. The sample metadata nearly always contained a de-identified subject ID, COVID-19 status, age in years and sex. Subjects who had been exposed to COVID-19, were actively infected with it, or had recovered from it provided the deeply sampled blood TCRbeta repertoires that made up the dataset. The material from the prospective study consisted of cDNA or gDNA derived from T cells, B-cell-depleted T cells, or PBMCs. Where available, HLA class I and class II types were obtained from metadata supplied by the sample provider rather than from assay-based typing. The samples were drawn from two sources: the first 160 participants of the ongoing ImmuneRACE study, and about 1,300 subjects contributed by 6 global collaborators. The repertoires were released in a freely available public database meant as a resource for research on the immune response to SARS-CoV-2.

Concerning this clone: Its antigen has not been determined. No much larger clone is present one base from it, and per-base qualities are unavailable.

Reading from cysteine to phenylalanine, the CDR3 counts 15 amino acids. The only DNA kept is the CDR3, 45 bases in frame from the first base. The germline V gene (reference sequence) yields LNHNV for CDR1 and YYDKDF for CDR2. At the junction V is shortened by 1 base and J by 6 bases; bases outside the gene matches: 2. The collaborating institutions used their own protocols to collect whole blood in K2EDTA tubes. Collaborator samples were shipped for TCRbeta analysis as frozen whole blood, isolated PBMCs, or DNA extracted from either sample type. TCRbeta CDR3 regions were amplified from genomic DNA using the immunoSEQ Assay, a bias-controlled multiplex PCR. Per the authors' processing: The number of nucleated cells in each sample was estimated from the amplification of reference gene primers within the assay. To quantify the absolute abundance of each unique TCRbeta CDR3 rearrangement, sequence reads were collapsed and filtered. For each sample, productive Simpson clonality was calculated as the square root of Simpson's diversity index over productive rearrangements. This is the immuneACCESS table as TCRdb keeps it, with only in-frame sequences that have V and J called. A part of the clones is gone; compared with another copy, unresolved V genes explain less than half, and the rest is unexplained. Clone size and the V and J calls come from that table; the DNA yielded D and trimming. The sample includes 90,000 or so clones, with 75% to 90% observed a single time. The top ten clonotypes cover roughly 10% of the sample.

Overall results and qualifications from the work: Clinical and demographic metadata were provided uncurated, with the amount varying by source and participant.

The rearrangement combines TRBV15 with TRBJ2-1; 11 central nucleotides agree with TRBD2. This TCR derives from a man older than 75 with acute or convalescent COVID-19. Sequencing was carried out using peripheral blood. For the CDR3, the sequence is CATSRVAGGSNEQFF. The nucleotides are TGTGCCACCAGCAGAGTAGCGGGAGGGTCCAATGAGCAGTTCTTC.